The clone carrying this T cell receptor beta chain was seen more than once but under ten times. The authors ran a second PCR of roughly 6 to 12 cycles using a sample-barcoded 5' primer and a J-beta primer mix. TCRdb itself ran the 5' RACE reads through MiXCR, one entry per CDR3 protein. The sample includes some 1.8 million distinct CDR3 sequences, about 39% of them seen just once. The data belong to a study of blood T cells in healthy people across ages. The V end lost 3 bases, the J end lost 5 bases, and 16 bases lay between the germline ends. The CDR3 loop spans 15 amino acids. Germline lookup yields CDR1 ENHRY and CDR2 SYGVKD.

This sequence was found in a human donor in good health. Material for sequencing was blood. This chain connects TRBV10-3 to TRBJ1-1, with D maybe TRBD1 (6 bases). CDR3 DNA: TGTGCCATCAGTGAAGGGGGAGCGGGGTCGACTGAAGCTTTCTTT. This encodes CAISEGGAGSTEAFF.